This TCR beta chain was obtained from a study of PD-L1 blockade in urothelial cancer. Study background: Earlier, patients had received 0 to 3 chemotherapy regimens. Timepoints chosen for blood analysis were 3 weeks (second dose) and 6 weeks after treatment start. A median blood sample held roughly 150,000 T cells and tens of thousands of unique TCRs.

Trimming shortened V by 5 bases and J by 4 bases, and 8 bases separated the two germline ends. From germline, CDR1 is SGHDN and CDR2 FVKESK. This CDR3 is built from 12 residues. The protocol was immunoSEQ multiplex PCR, while the TCRdb copy is restricted to in-frame clones and leaves out a portion. The repertoire holds about 79,000 clones, with approximately 83% as singletons. Time point of the sample: pretreatment peripheral blood. Between 1 and 8 samples per patient were obtained, pretreatment and on-treatment. This TCR came from a man aged 55 to 69 with urothelial cancer. This sequence joins TRBV14 and TRBJ1-2, with D hard to call. This sample comprised PBMCs, obtained around atezolizumab (anti-PD-L1) treatment. The CDR3 DNA sequence: TGTGCCAGCAGCGAGGCCAGCTATGGCTACACCTTC. Protein: CASSEASYGYTF.